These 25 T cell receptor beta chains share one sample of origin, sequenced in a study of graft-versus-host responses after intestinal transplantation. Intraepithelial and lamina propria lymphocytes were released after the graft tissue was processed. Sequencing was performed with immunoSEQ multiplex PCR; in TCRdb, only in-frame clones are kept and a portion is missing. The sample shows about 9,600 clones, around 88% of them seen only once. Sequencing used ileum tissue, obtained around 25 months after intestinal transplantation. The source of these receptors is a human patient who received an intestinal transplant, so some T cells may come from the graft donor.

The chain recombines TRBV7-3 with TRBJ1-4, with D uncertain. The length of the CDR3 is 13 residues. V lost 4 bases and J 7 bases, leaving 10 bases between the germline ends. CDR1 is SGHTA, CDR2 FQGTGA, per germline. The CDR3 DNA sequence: TGTGCCAGCAGCTCGCTAACGGGTGAAAAACTGTTTTTT. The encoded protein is CASSSLTGEKLFF. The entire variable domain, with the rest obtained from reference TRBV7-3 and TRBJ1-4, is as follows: GAGVSQTPSNKVTEKGKYVELRCDPISGHTALYWYRQSLGQGPEFLIYFQGTGAADDSGLPNDRFFAVRPEGSVSTLKIQRTERGDSAVYLCASSSLTGEKLFFGSGTQLSVL.

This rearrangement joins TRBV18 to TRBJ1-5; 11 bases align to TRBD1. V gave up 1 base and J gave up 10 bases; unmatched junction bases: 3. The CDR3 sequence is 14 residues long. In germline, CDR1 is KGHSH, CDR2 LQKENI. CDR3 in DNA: TGTGCCAGCTCACCACTGGGACAGGGGGAACCCCAGCATTTT. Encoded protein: CASSPLGQGEPQHF.

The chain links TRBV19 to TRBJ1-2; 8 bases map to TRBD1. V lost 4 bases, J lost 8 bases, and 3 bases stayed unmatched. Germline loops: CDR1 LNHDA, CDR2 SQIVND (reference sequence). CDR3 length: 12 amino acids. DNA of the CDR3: TGTGCCAGTAGTAGGACAGGGACCGGCTACACCTTC. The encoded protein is CASSRTGTGYTF.

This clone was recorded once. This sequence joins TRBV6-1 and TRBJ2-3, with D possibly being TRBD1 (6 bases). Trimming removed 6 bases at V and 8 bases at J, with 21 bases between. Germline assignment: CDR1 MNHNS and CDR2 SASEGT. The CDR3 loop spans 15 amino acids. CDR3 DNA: TGTGCCAGCAGCGAAACTTGGGACCCCAGGGGTACGCAGTATTTT. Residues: CASSETWDPRGTQYF.

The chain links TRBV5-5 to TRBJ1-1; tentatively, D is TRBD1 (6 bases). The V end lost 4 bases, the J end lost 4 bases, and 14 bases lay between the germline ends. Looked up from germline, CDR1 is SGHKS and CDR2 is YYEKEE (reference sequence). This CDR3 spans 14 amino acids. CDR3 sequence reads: CASSTMGQFTEAFF. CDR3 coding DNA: TGTGCCAGCAGCACGATGGGACAATTCACTGAAGCTTTCTTT.

CDR3 DNA: TGTGCCTGGAGTGGGCAGGGGGTCGAACCCCTCCACTTT. Protein: CAWSGQGVEPLHF. This chain connects TRBV30 to TRBJ1-6, with 7 bases lining up with TRBD1. Germline V CDR1 and CDR2: GTSNPN, SVGIG (reference sequence). With V trimmed by 1 base and J by 12 bases, 6 bases remained unmatched. CDR3 size: 13 residues. The full variable domain, rest sourced from reference TRBV30 and TRBJ1-6, is SQTIHQWPATLVQPVGSPLSLECTVEGTSNPNLYWYRQAAGRGLQLLFYSVGIGQISSEVPQNLSASRPQDRQFILSSKKLLLSDSGFYLCAWSGQGVEPLHFGNGTRLTVT.

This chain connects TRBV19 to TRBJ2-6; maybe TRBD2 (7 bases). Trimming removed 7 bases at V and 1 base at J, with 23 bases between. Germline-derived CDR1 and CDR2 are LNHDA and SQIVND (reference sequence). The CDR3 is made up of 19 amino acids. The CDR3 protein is CASTAQLGGRLSGANVLTF. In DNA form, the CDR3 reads TGTGCCAGTACCGCCCAGTTGGGGGGGCGTTTATCTGGGGCCAACGTCCTGACTTTC.

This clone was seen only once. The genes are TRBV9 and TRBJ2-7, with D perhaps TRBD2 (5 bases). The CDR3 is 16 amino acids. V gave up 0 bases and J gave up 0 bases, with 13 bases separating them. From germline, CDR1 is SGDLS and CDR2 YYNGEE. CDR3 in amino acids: CASSVVGSASSYEQYF. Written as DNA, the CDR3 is TGTGCCAGCAGCGTAGTAGGTAGCGCGAGCTCCTACGAGCAGTACTTC. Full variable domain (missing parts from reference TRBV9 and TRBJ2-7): DSGVTQTPKHLITATGQRVTLRCSPRSGDLSVYWYQQSLDQGLQFLIQYYNGEERAKGNILERFSAQQFPDLHSELNLSSLELGDSALYFCASSVVGSASSYEQYFGPGTRLTVT.

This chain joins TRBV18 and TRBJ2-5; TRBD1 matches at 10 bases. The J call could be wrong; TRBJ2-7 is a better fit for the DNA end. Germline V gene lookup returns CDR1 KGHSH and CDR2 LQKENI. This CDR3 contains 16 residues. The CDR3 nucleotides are TGTGCCAGCTCATCTAGGACAGGGGGGAACCTCTACGAGCAGTACTTC. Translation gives CASSSRTGGNLYEQYF.

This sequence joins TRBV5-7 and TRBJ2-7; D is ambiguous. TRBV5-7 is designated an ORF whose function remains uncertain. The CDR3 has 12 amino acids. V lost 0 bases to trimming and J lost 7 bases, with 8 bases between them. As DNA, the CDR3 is TGTGCCAGCAGCTTGGTTTCCGGGGAGCAGTACTTC. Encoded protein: CASSLVSGEQYF.

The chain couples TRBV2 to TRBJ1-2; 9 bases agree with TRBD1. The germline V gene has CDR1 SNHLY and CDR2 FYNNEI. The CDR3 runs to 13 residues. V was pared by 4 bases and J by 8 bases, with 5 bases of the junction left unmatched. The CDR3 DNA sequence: TGTGCCAGCAGTGTGGGACAGGGTAGAGGCTACACCTTC. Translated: CASSVGQGRGYTF.

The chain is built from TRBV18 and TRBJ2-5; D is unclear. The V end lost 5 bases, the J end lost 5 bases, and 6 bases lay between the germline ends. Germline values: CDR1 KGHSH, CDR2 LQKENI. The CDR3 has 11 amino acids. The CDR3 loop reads CASSTRETQYF. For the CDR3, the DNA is TGTGCCAGCTCAACCCGGGAGACCCAGTACTTC.

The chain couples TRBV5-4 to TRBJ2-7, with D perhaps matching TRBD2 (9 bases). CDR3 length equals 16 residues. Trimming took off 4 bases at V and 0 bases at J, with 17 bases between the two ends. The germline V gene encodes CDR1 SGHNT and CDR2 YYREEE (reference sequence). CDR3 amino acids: CASSAGGTGSSYEQYF. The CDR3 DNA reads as TGTGCCAGCAGCGCGGGGGGGACAGGAAGCTCCTACGAGCAGTACTTC.

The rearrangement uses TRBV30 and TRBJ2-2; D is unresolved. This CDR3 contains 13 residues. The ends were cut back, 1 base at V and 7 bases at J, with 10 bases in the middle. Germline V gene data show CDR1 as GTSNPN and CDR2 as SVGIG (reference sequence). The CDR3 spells CAWSDGRLGELFF. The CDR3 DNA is TGTGCCTGGAGTGACGGAAGACTCGGGGAGCTGTTTTTT.

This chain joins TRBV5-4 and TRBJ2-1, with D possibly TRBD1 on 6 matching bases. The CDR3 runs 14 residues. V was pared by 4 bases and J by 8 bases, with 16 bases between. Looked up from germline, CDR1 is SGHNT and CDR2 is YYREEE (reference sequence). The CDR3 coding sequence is TGTGCCAGCAGCACCCAGGGGCACTCTCATGAGCAGTTCTTC. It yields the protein CASSTQGHSHEQFF.

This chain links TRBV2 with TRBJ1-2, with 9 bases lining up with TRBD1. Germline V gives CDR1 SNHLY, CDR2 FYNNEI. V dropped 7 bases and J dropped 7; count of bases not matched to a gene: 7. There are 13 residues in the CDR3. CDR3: CASTGTGSFGYTF. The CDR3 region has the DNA TGTGCCAGCACCGGGACAGGGTCGTTTGGCTACACCTTC.

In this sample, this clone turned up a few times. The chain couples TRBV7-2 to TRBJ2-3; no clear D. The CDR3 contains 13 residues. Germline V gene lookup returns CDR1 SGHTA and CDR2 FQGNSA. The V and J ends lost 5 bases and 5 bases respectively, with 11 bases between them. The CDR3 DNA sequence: TGTGCCAGCAGCCGGCGACTCCAAGATACGCAGTATTTT. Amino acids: CASSRRLQDTQYF.

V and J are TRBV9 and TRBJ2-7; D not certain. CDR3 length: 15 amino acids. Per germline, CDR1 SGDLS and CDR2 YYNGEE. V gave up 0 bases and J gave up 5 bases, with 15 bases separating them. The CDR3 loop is CASSVGTGRSHEQYF. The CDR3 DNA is TGTGCCAGCAGCGTAGGGACCGGGCGGTCCCACGAGCAGTACTTC.

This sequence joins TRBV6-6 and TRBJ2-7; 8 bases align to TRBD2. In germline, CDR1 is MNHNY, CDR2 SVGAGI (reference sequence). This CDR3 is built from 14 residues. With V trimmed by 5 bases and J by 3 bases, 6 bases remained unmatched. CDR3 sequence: CASSPELAVYEQYF. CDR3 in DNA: TGTGCCAGCAGTCCGGAACTAGCGGTCTACGAGCAGTACTTC.

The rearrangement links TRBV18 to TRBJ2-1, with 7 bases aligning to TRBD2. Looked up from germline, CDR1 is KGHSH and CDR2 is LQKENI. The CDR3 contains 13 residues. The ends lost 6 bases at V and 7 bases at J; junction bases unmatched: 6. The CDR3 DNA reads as TGTGCCAGCTCTAAGCGGGGAGGGAATGAGCAGTTCTTC. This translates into CASSKRGGNEQFF.

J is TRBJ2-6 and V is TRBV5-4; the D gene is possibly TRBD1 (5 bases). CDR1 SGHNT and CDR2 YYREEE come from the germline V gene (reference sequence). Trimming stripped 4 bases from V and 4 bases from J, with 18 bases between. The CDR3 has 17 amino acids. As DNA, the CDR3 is TGTGCCAGCAGCGGCACAGGTATGCCAACAGGGGCCAACGTCCTGACTTTC. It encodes CASSGTGMPTGANVLTF.

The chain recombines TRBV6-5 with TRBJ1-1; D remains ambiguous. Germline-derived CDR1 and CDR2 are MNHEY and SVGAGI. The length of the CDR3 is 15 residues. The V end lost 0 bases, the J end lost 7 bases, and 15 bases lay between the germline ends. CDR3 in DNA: TGTGCCAGCAGTTACTCGAGGGCTGCGATGAATGAAGCTTTCTTT. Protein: CASSYSRAAMNEAFF.

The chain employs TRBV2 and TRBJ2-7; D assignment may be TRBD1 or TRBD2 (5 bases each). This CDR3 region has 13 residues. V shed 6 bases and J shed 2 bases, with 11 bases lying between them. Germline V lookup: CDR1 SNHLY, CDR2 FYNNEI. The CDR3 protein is CASRGTGTYEQYF. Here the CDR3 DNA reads TGTGCCAGCAGGGGGACGGGGACCTACGAGCAGTACTTC.

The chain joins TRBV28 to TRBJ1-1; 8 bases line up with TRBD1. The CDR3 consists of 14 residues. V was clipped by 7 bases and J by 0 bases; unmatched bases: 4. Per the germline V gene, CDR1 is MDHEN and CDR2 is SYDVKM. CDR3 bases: TGTGCCAGCACCCCGGGACAGGTGAACACTGAAGCTTTCTTT. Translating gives CASTPGQVNTEAFF.

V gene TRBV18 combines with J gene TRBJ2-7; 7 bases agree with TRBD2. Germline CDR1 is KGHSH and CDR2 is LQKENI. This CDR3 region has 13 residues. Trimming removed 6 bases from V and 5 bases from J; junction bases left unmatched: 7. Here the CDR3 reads CASSRDYGHEQYF. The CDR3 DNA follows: TGTGCCAGCTCGAGGGACTACGGCCACGAGCAGTACTTC. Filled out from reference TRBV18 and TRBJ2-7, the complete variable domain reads NAGVMQNPRHLVRRRGQEARLRCSPMKGHSHVYWYRQLPEEGLKFMVYLQKENIIDESGMPKERFSAEFPKEGPSILRIQQVVRGDSAAYFCASSRDYGHEQYFGPGTRLTVT.